The T cell receptor (beta chain) described here comes from a study of Graves' ophthalmopathy and Graves' hyperthyroidism. CDR3 size: 15 residues. After removal of 6 bases from V and 2 bases from J, the junction contained 8 bases not matched to a gene. CDR1 is SEHNR and CDR2 is FQNEAQ in the germline V gene (reference sequence). RNA transcripts were the template, and TCR beta CDR3 regions were amplified from them. HTBI primers served in a first-round RT-PCR, which a second-round multiplex PCR followed. Using its own MiXCR run on the multiplex PCR reads, TCRdb lists one record per CDR3 protein. The sample yields 740,000 or so distinct CDR3 sequences, 40% seen once.

The source of this sequence is an adult man with Graves' ophthalmopathy. Material: peripheral blood. This chain uses TRBV7-9 with TRBJ2-7, with 9 bases lining up with TRBD1. The CDR3 DNA reads as TGTGCCAGCAGTGAAACCTGGACAGGGGCCTACGAGCAGTACTTC. Encoded protein: CASSETWTGAYEQYF.